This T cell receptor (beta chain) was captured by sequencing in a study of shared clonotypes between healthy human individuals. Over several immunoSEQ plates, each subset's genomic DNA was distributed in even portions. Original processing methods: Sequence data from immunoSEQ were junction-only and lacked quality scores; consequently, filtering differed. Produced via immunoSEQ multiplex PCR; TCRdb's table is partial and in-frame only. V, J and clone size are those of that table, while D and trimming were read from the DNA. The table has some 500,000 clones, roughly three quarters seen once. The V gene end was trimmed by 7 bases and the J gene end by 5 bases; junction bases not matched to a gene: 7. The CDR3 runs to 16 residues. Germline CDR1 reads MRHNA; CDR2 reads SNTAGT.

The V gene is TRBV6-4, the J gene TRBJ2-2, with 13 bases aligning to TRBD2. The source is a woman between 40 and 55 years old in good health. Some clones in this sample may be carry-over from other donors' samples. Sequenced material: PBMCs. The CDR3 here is CASKWTSGSATGELFF. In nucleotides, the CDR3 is TGTGCCAGCAAGTGGACTAGCGGGAGTGCTACCGGGGAGCTGTTTTTT.